This entry concerns a single T cell receptor beta chain. Its antigen is not identified. By quantitative 5'-RACE with molecular barcodes, the TCR beta libraries were made. TCRdb independently ran MiXCR on the 5' RACE reads; one entry per CDR3 protein. The repertoire holds fewer than 250,000 distinct CDR3 sequences, with roughly 32% as singletons. Germline CDR1 reads DFQATT; CDR2 reads SNEGSKA (reference sequence). Trimming pared 5 bases from V and 10 bases from J, leaving 15 bases between. There are 12 residues in the CDR3. The data belong to a study of CD8 T cells in ankylosing spondylitis. General observations from the study: Disease-associated clones were reportedly significantly overrepresented in matched ankylosing spondylitis synovial fluid.

The clonotype originates from a male donor with ankylosing spondylitis or in good health (not recorded which). The sample was blood, either unsorted or a sorted T cell fraction (not recorded which). The chain employs TRBV20-1 and TRBJ2-1; D not resolved. The CDR3 DNA is TGCAGTGCTGAACGACCCCCCAAGGAGCAGTTCTTC. This sequence encodes CSAERPPKEQFF.